Presented here are 14 T cell receptor beta chains from one specimen sequenced in a study of cytomegalovirus exposure and HLA in healthy donors. PCR amplification relied on 60 Vbeta primers (plus 13 Jbeta primers). Method: immunoSEQ multiplex PCR; TCRdb's copy keeps in-frame clones and lacks some. In the table there are about 100,000 clones, more than 80% of which are singletons. The sequenced material came from PBMCs. These receptors were obtained from a man between 25 and 39 years old in good health and CMV-seronegative.

This chain joins TRBV18 and TRBJ2-3; perhaps TRBD1 as D (5 bases). CDR3 length: 14 amino acids. The germline CDR1 and CDR2 sequences are KGHSH and LQKENI. With 5 bases removed from V and 3 bases from J, the gap between germline ends came to 12 bases. The CDR3 reads CASSTSPGTDTQYF. The CDR3 DNA follows: TGTGCCAGCTCAACAAGTCCAGGGACAGATACGCAGTATTTT. Drawing the rest from reference TRBV18 and TRBJ2-3, the complete variable domain is NAGVMQNPRHLVRRRGQEARLRCSPMKGHSHVYWYRQLPEEGLKFMVYLQKENIIDESGMPKERFSAEFPKEGPSILRIQQVVRGDSAAYFCASSTSPGTDTQYFGPGTRLTVL.

This rearrangement joins TRBV7-2 to TRBJ2-3, with D maybe TRBD2 (6 bases). The CDR3 loop spans 13 amino acids. The ends were cut back, 6 bases at V and 7 bases at J, with 14 bases in the middle. Germline values: CDR1 SGHTA, CDR2 FQGNSA. The CDR3 DNA reads TGTGCCAGCAGGCTCCTTGGAGGGTATACGCAGTATTTT. Its protein product is CASRLLGGYTQYF.

The rearrangement uses TRBV5-1 and TRBJ2-3; 13 bases match TRBD2. Unmatched junction bases numbered 10, after V lost 4 bases and J lost 2 bases. Germline CDR1 and CDR2: SGHRS and YFSETQ. The length of the CDR3 is 18 residues. As DNA, the CDR3 is TGCGCCAGCAGCGGCGGACTAGCGGGAGTAGTTTCCACAGATACGCAGTATTTT. Its translation is CASSGGLAGVVSTDTQYF. The entire variable domain, with the rest obtained from reference TRBV5-1 and TRBJ2-3, is as follows: KAGVTQTPRYLIKTRGQQVTLSCSPISGHRSVSWYQQTPGQGLQFLFEYFSETQRNKGNFPGRFSGRQFSNSRSEMNVSTLELGDSALYLCASSGGLAGVVSTDTQYFGPGTRLTVL.

The chain has TRBV6-4 and TRBJ2-3; 7 nucleotides align to TRBD2. V lost 3 bases, J lost 2 bases, and 5 bases stayed unmatched. This CDR3 is 15 amino acids long. Germline V lookup: CDR1 MRHNA, CDR2 SNTAGT. CDR3 amino acids: CASSERLAVTDTQYF. The DNA for the CDR3 is TGTGCCAGCAGTGAAAGGCTAGCGGTCACAGATACGCAGTATTTT.

In the case of this clone: Additional DNA sequences in this sample encode the identical CDR3. The chain has TRBV5-1 and TRBJ2-3, with 9 positions matching TRBD1. CDR1 is SGHRS, CDR2 YFSETQ, per germline. CDR3 length equals 15 residues. The J segment lost 1 base and the V segment lost 4 bases, leaving 4 bases of the junction unmatched. CDR3 in amino acids: CASSLDRGRTDTQYF. Written as DNA, the CDR3 is TGCGCCAGCAGCCTGGACAGGGGCCGCACAGATACGCAGTATTTT.

The chain employs TRBV15 and TRBJ2-2, with 8 nucleotides matching TRBD2. The CDR3 runs to 17 residues. Germline CDR1 and CDR2: LNHNV and YYDKDF (reference sequence). The V gene end was trimmed by 3 bases and the J gene end by 7 bases; junction bases not matched to a gene: 13. The CDR3 sequence: CATSSPLSGRGSGELFF. The CDR3 DNA follows: TGTGCCACCAGCAGCCCCCTAAGCGGGAGAGGGAGCGGGGAGCTGTTTTTT. The complete variable domain, with remaining parts taken from reference TRBV15 and TRBJ2-2, reads DAMVIQNPRYQVTQFGKPVTLSCSQTLNHNVMYWYQQKSSQAPKLLFHYYDKDFNNEADTPDNFQSRRPNTSFCFLDIRSPGLGDTAMYLCATSSPLSGRGSGELFFGEGSRLTVL.

This chain joins TRBV27 and TRBJ1-2; 8 bases agree with TRBD1. Germline trimming cut 2 bases from V and 5 bases from J; bases unmatched to any gene: 7. CDR1 MNHEY and CDR2 SMNVEV come from the germline V gene (reference sequence). The CDR3 runs 15 residues. As DNA, the CDR3 is TGTGCCAGCAGTTTACAGGGACAGGTCGGATATGGCTACACCTTC. This encodes CASSLQGQVGYGYTF.

Here the CDR3 reads CASSDPGQEISGANVLTF. The CDR3 DNA follows: TGTGCCAGCAGTGATCCGGGACAGGAAATTTCTGGGGCCAACGTCCTGACTTTC. V and J are TRBV25-1 and TRBJ2-6; TRBD1 aligns across 8 bases. The CDR3 loop spans 18 amino acids. After removal of 3 bases from V and 1 base from J, the junction contained 8 bases not matched to a gene. In germline, CDR1 is MGHDK, CDR2 SYGVNS.

The CDR3 DNA is TGTGCCAGCAGCCCCCGCGCGGGGCCCGGGGAGCTGTTTTTT. Residues: CASSPRAGPGELFF. The V call is TRBV4-2, the J call TRBJ2-2; possible D gene TRBD2, 6 bases. Looked up from germline, CDR1 is LGHNA and CDR2 is YNFKEQ. Between the trimmed V and J ends, which lost 4 bases and 6 bases, there was a span of 12 bases. There are 14 residues in the CDR3.

Here the CDR3 DNA reads TGCGCCTCAGGGTCCAGCCTAATGAACACTGAAGCTTTCTTT. Encoded protein: CASGSSLMNTEAFF. The rearrangement joins TRBV5-1 to TRBJ1-1; tentative D call: TRBD1 (5 bases). This CDR3 region has 14 residues. Trimming took off 10 bases at V and 0 bases at J, with 16 bases between the two ends. Germline V gene data show CDR1 as SGHRS and CDR2 as YFSETQ.

The rearrangement joins TRBV28 to TRBJ1-1; 7 bases line up with TRBD1. This CDR3 has 15 residues. V shed 8 bases and J 7 bases; nucleotides not matched to a gene: 16. Per the germline V gene, CDR1 is MDHEN and CDR2 is SYDVKM. The CDR3 region is CASLFRSGQVLEAFF. The CDR3 DNA is TGTGCCAGCCTCTTTCGCTCCGGACAGGTCCTTGAAGCTTTCTTT.

This clone was seen a single time. The chain uses TRBV6-1 and TRBJ2-5, with a weak D call TRBD1 (5 bases). The better agreement between TRBJ2-7 and the DNA end casts doubt on the J call. Germline CDR1 reads MNHNS; CDR2 reads SASEGT. This CDR3 has 15 residues. CDR3 sequence: CASSEVDTSSYEQYF. The CDR3, as DNA: TGTGCCAGCAGTGAAGTGGACACGAGCTCCTACGAGCAGTACTTC.

This rearrangement joins TRBV30 to TRBJ1-1; perhaps TRBD1 as D (6 bases). Germline CDR1 reads GTSNPN; CDR2 reads SVGIG (reference sequence). The germline V and J ends were trimmed by 1 base and 5 bases, with 23 bases remaining between them. The CDR3 has 17 amino acids. CDR3 region: CAWSEGRGLPRGTEAFF. The CDR3 DNA reads TGTGCCTGGAGTGAGGGCAGGGGCCTTCCGAGGGGGACTGAAGCTTTCTTT.

The chain carries TRBV15 and TRBJ2-7; D might be TRBD1 (7 bases). Per germline, CDR1 LNHNV and CDR2 YYDKDF (reference sequence). V was cut by 1 base and J by 5 bases, with 12 bases left in between. This CDR3 has 14 amino acids. The CDR3 nucleotides are TGTGCCACCAGCAGAGGGCAGGGGGAGGACGAGCAGTACTTC. It is translated as CATSRGQGEDEQYF.